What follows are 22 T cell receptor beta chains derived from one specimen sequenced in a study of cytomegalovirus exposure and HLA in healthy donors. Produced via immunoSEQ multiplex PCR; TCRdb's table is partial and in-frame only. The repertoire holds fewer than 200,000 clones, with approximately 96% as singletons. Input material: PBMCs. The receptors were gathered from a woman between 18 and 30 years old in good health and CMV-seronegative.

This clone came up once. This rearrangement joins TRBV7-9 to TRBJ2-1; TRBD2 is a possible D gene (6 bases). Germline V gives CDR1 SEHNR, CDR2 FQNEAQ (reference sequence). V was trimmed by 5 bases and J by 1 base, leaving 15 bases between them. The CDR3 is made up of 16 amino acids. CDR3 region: CASSPLGGVSYNEQFF. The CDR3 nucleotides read TGTGCCAGCAGCCCCCTCGGAGGGGTTTCCTACAATGAGCAGTTCTTC.

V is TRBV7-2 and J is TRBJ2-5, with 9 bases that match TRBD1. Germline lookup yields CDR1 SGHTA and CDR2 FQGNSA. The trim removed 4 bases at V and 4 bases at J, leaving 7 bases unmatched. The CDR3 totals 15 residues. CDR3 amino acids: CASSSGQGWGETQYF. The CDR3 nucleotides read TGTGCCAGCAGCTCCGGACAGGGGTGGGGAGAGACCCAGTACTTC.

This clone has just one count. For the CDR3, the DNA is TGCAGCGTTGAGACAGGGGGCGGCGATGGCTACACCTTC. It codes for CSVETGGGDGYTF. This chain connects TRBV29-1 to TRBJ1-2; 10 bases match TRBD1. The CDR3 spans 13 residues. Germline CDR1 is SQVTM and CDR2 is ANQGSEA. V was clipped by 3 bases and J by 6 bases; unmatched bases: 4.

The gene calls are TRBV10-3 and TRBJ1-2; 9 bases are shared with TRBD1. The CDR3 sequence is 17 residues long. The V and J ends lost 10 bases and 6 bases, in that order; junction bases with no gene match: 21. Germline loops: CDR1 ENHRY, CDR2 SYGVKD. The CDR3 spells CASRKSNTGGLFDGYTF. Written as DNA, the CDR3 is TGTGCCAGTAGGAAGTCTAATACAGGGGGCTTATTCGATGGCTACACCTTC.

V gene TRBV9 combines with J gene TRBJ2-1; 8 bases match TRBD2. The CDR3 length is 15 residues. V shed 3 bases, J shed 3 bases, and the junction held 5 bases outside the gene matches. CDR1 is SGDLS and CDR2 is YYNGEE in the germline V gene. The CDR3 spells CASSAGGDGYNEQFF. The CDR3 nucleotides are TGTGCCAGCAGCGCCGGGGGGGATGGCTACAATGAGCAGTTCTTC.

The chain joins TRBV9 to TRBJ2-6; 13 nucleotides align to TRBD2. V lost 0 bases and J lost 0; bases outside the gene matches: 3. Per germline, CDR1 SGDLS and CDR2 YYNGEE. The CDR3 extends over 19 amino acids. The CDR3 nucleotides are TGTGCCAGCAGCGTAGCACTAGCGGGGGGGATCTCTGGGGCCAACGTCCTGACTTTC. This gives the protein CASSVALAGGISGANVLTF.

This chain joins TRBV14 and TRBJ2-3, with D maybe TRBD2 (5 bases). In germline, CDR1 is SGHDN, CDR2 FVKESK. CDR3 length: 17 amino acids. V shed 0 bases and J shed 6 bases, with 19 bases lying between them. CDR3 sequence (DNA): TGTGCCAGCAGCCAAGATCGGGCGGGCGGGCCGCCGGATACGCAGTATTTT. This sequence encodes CASSQDRAGGPPDTQYF.

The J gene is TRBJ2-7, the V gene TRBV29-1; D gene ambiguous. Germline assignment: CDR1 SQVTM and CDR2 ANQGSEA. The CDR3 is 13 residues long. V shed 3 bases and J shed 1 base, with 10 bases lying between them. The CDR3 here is CSVEMSGSYEQYF. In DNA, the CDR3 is TGCAGCGTTGAGATGTCAGGTTCCTACGAGCAGTACTTC.

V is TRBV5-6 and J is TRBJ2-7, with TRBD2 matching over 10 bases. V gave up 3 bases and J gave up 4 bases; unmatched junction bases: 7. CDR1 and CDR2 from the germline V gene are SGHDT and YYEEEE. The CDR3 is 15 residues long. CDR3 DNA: TGTGCCAGCAGCTGGATCGAGCGGGGGGGGTACGAGCAGTACTTC. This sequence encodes CASSWIERGGYEQYF.

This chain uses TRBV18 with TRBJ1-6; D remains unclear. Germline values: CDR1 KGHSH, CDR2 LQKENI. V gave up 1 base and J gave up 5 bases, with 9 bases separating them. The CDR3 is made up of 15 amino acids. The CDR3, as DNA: TGTGCCAGCTCACCACTAGTAACAGATAATTCACCCCTCCACTTT. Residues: CASSPLVTDNSPLHF. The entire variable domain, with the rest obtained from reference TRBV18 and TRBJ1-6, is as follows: NAGVMQNPRHLVRRRGQEARLRCSPMKGHSHVYWYRQLPEEGLKFMVYLQKENIIDESGMPKERFSAEFPKEGPSILRIQQVVRGDSAAYFCASSPLVTDNSPLHFGNGTRLTVT.

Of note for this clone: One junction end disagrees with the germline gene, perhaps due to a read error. CDR3 region: CANSVDSSQETQYF. Here the CDR3 DNA reads TGTGCCAACAGCGTGGACAGTTCCCAAGAGACCCAGTACTTC. The V gene is TRBV7-2, the J gene TRBJ2-5; TRBD1 might be the D (6 bases). The CDR3 consists of 14 residues. Germline CDR1 reads SGHTA; CDR2 reads FQGNSA.

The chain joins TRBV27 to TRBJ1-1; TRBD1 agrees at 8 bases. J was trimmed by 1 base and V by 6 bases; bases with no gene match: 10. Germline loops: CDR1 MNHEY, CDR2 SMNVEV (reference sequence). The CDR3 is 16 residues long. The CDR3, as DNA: TGTGCCAGCAGAACCGGGACAGGATATTCGAACACTGAAGCTTTCTTT. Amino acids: CASRTGTGYSNTEAFF.

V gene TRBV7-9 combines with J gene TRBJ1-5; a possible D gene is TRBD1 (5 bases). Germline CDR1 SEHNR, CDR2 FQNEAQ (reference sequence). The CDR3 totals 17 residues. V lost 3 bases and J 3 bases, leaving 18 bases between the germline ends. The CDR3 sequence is CASSLGTGPRANQPQHF. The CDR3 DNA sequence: TGTGCCAGCAGCTTGGGCACAGGACCTAGAGCCAATCAGCCCCAGCATTTT.

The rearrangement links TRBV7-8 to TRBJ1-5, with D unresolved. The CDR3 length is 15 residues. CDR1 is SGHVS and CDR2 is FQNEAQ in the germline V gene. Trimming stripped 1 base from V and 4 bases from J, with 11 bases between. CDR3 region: CASSLGEQINQPQHF. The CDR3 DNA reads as TGTGCCAGCAGCTTAGGAGAACAGATTAATCAGCCCCAGCATTTT.

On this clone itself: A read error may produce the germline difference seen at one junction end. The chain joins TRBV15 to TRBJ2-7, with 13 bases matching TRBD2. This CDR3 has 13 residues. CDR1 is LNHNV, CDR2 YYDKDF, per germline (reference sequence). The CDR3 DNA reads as TGTGCCACCAGCAGAGCTGGGACTAGCGGGGCCCACTTC. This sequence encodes CATSRAGTSGAHF.

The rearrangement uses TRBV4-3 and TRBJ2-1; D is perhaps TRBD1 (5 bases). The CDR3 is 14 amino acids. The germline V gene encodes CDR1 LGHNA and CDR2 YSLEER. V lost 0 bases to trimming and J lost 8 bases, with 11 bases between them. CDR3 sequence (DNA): TGCGCCAGCAGCCAAGATGGAAGGGGTCATGAGCAGTTCTTC. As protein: CASSQDGRGHEQFF.

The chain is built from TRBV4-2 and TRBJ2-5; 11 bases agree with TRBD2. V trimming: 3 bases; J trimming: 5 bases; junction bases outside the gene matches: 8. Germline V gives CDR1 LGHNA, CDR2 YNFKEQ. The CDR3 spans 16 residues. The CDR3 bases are TGTGCCAGCAGCCAGATAGCGGGGGGGCCTACGGAGACCCAGTACTTC. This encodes CASSQIAGGPTETQYF.

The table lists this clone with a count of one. The CDR3 here is CASSFSRTPEDDGYTF. Written as DNA, the CDR3 is TGTGCCAGCAGCTTCTCCAGGACTCCCGAGGACGATGGCTACACCTTC. The rearrangement uses TRBV7-3 and TRBJ1-2; D uncertain. The V and J ends lost 3 bases and 6 bases respectively, with 20 bases between them. CDR3 length equals 16 residues. Looked up from germline, CDR1 is SGHTA and CDR2 is FQGTGA.

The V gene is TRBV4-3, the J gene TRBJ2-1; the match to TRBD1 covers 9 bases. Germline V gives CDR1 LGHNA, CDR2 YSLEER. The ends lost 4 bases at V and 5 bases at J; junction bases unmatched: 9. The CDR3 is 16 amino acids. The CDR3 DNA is TGCGCCAGCAGCCTTAAGGGACAGGGATTAAACAATGAGCAGTTCTTC. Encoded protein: CASSLKGQGLNNEQFF.

As DNA, the CDR3 is TGTGCCAGCAGCTTGAGGTCGGCGGGGGGATTCGTGGAGCAGTACTTC. This translates into CASSLRSAGGFVEQYF. The chain uses TRBV7-2 and TRBJ2-7; 8 nucleotides align to TRBD2. Trimming took 3 bases from V and 7 from J; bases not matched to a gene: 14. The CDR3 has 16 amino acids. The germline V gene encodes CDR1 SGHTA and CDR2 FQGNSA.

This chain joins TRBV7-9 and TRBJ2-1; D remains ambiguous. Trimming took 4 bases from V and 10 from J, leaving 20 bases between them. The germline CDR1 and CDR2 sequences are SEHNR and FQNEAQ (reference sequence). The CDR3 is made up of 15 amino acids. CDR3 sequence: CASSSLGGLLKEQFF. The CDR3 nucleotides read TGTGCCAGCAGCTCTCTCGGCGGCCTCCTGAAGGAGCAGTTCTTC.

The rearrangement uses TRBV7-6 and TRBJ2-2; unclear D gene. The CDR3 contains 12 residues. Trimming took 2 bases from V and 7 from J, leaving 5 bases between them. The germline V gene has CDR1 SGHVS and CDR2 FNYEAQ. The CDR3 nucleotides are TGTGCCAGCAGCTTATCGGGCGGGGAGCTGTTTTTT. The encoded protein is CASSLSGGELFF. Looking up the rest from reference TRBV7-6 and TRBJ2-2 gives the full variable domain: GAGVSQSPRYKVTKRGQDVALRCDPISGHVSLYWYRQALGQGPEFLTYFNYEAQQDKSGLPNDRFSAERPEGSISTLTIQRTEQRDSAMYRCASSLSGGELFFGEGSRLTVL.